The 8 T cell receptor beta chains in this list originate from one sample, sequenced in a study of blood T cell repertoires in COVID-19. Here immunoSEQ multiplex PCR was the method, and the copy in TCRdb shows in-frame clones only, minus some. This table has around 180,000 clones, roughly nine tenths appearing once. Sample: peripheral blood. These TCRs come from a man aged 70-80 years with active or convalescent COVID-19.

The chain couples TRBV12-3 or TRBV12-4 to TRBJ1-1, with 9 bases lining up with TRBD1. The CDR3 spans 12 residues. V shed 5 bases, J shed 10 bases, and the junction held 5 bases outside the gene matches. CDR3 sequence reads: CASSPGTGRAFF. CDR3 bases: TGTGCCAGCAGTCCCGGGACAGGGAGAGCTTTCTTT.

V gene TRBV19 combines with J gene TRBJ1-1, with D tentatively TRBD1 (5 bases). Trimming left V 6 bases short and J 5 bases short, with 22 bases between. This CDR3 region has 16 residues. Germline V gene sequence: CDR1 LNHDA, CDR2 SQIVND (reference sequence). CDR3 residues: CASRNRSSSCETEAFF. In DNA, the CDR3 is TGTGCCAGTAGAAACAGGTCGTCATCCTGTGAGACTGAAGCTTTCTTT.

V usage is TRBV28 and J usage is TRBJ1-1; TRBD1 aligns across 9 bases. The CDR3 has 15 amino acids. Germline assignment: CDR1 MDHEN and CDR2 SYDVKM. After removal of 6 bases from V and 5 bases from J, the junction contained 10 bases not matched to a gene. CDR3: CASRPPGTGTTEAFF. CDR3 nucleotide sequence: TGTGCCAGCAGGCCGCCGGGGACAGGGACGACTGAAGCTTTCTTT.

The rearrangement uses TRBV4-3 and TRBJ2-3; 10 nucleotides agree with TRBD1. Looked up from germline, CDR1 is LGHNA and CDR2 is YSLEER. The CDR3 sequence is 22 residues long. The V segment lost 0 bases and the J segment 2 bases; nucleotides outside the gene matches: 20. CDR3 nucleotides: TGCGCCAGCAGCCAAGATCTCACCGGGGACAGGGGCGAGTTGTGGCACACAGATACGCAGTATTTT. Translated, it gives CASSQDLTGDRGELWHTDTQYF.

This chain links TRBV6-5 with TRBJ2-3; no reliable D call. Germline CDR1 reads MNHEY; CDR2 reads SVGAGI. This CDR3 region has 13 residues. The V and J ends lost 6 bases and 6 bases respectively, with 13 bases between them. The CDR3 DNA follows: TGTGCCAGCAGCCCGGGTCGTGAGGATACGCAGTATTTT. This translates into CASSPGREDTQYF.

The genes are TRBV6-6 and TRBJ2-1, with D possibly matching TRBD2 (6 bases). The CDR3 has 13 amino acids. Deletions cut 2 bases from V and 9 bases from J, with 11 bases between. Germline assignment: CDR1 MNHNY and CDR2 SVGAGI (reference sequence). The CDR3 is CASSYGGSVEQFF. CDR3 bases: TGTGCCAGCAGTTACGGGGGGTCGGTTGAGCAGTTCTTC.

The chain combines TRBV10-3 with TRBJ2-5; no clear D. From germline, CDR1 is ENHRY and CDR2 SYGVKD. The V gene lost 3 bases and the J gene lost 6 bases, with 11 bases spanning the gap. The CDR3 length is 13 residues. For the CDR3, the DNA is TGTGCCATCAGTGAACACAGCCAGCAGACCCAGTACTTC. Its translation is CAISEHSQQTQYF.

The rearrangement joins TRBV7-8 to TRBJ2-7; 11 positions match TRBD2. The CDR3 is 14 amino acids. V was clipped by 4 bases and J by 3 bases; unmatched bases: 2. Germline V gives CDR1 SGHVS, CDR2 FQNEAQ. The DNA of the CDR3 is TGTGCCAGCAGCTCCGGGACTAGCGGCTACGAGCAGTACTTC. This gives the protein CASSSGTSGYEQYF.